This is a list of T cell receptor beta chains from one sample in a study of T cell responses to AZD1222 COVID-19 vaccine. Clones were sequenced by immunoSEQ multiplex PCR, and TCRdb holds only the in-frame ones, with some missing. The sample gives around 100,000 clones, just under 95% of which show up once; around 2% is in the top ten. The sequences come from peripheral blood, collected on day 0 of AZD1222 vaccination. These receptors were obtained from an adult in good health. CDR3s include the opening cysteine and the closing phenylalanine or tryptophan. Fields, in order: J gene, V gene, CDR3 protein.

TRBJ1-5 | TRBV10-3 | CAISEYGVSNQPQHF
TRBJ1-2 | TRBV14 | CASSQDLGVGYTF
TRBJ2-2 | TRBV19 | CASRSPGGETGELFF
TRBJ1-4 | TRBV2 | CASSELGTATNEKLFF
TRBJ1-2 | TRBV18 | CASSPRQGPNYGYTF
TRBJ1-3 | TRBV6-5 | CASSLPAALGNTIYF
TRBJ2-1 | TRBV28 | CASSGWRNYNEQFF
TRBJ2-1 | TRBV28 | CASSLWSSGRGYNEQFF
TRBJ1-5 | TRBV6-4 | CASSVDRNQPQHF
TRBJ1-2 | TRBV12-3/TRBV12-4 | CASSPSGALGYTF
TRBJ1-5 | TRBV27 | CASSRRGNQPQHF
TRBJ1-2 | TRBV27 | CASSLGQGASGYTF
TRBJ1-5 | TRBV10-1 | CASSPGPNQPQHF
TRBJ1-4 | TRBV5-1 | CASSLTGQRANEKLFF
TRBJ1-2 | TRBV28 | CASLPGVYNYGYTF
TRBJ1-6 | TRBV7-3 | CASSLMQDSPLHF
TRBJ2-3 | TRBV2 | CASSVRTGVQVTQYF
TRBJ2-1 | TRBV24-1 | CATSPSIGNEQFF
TRBJ2-2 | TRBV27 | CASSFNSGGSPGELFF
TRBJ2-5 | TRBV5-6 | CASSFKTDGGTQYF
TRBJ2-7 | TRBV7-2 | CASSLVASYEQYF
TRBJ2-7 | TRBV5-1 | CASSSDGRSYEQYF
TRBJ1-2 | TRBV11-2 | CASSPGQGYGYTF
TRBJ2-2 | TRBV7-9 | CASSHPLAENTGELFF
TRBJ2-1 | TRBV18 | CASSPQNIDEQFF
TRBJ2-7 | TRBV11-1 | CASSFPGQNEQYF
TRBJ1-1 | TRBV11-2 | CASSLEQVFRTEAFF
TRBJ1-2 | TRBV6-5 | CASRQGDYTF
TRBJ1-4 | TRBV7-8 | CASSFDEGPNEKLFF
TRBJ1-1 | TRBV6-5 | CASSGSSQGNTEAFF
TRBJ1-3 | TRBV30 | CAWSDEAGNTIYF
TRBJ2-3 | TRBV6-4 | CASSDSGGSGTDTQYF
TRBJ2-7 | TRBV28 | CASSLSIAGGQSEQYF
TRBJ1-1 | TRBV4-3 | CASSRFTGGANTEAFF
TRBJ1-6 | TRBV6-6 | CASSFDRSNSPLHF
TRBJ2-7 | TRBV12-5 | CASGLGSGTGGDFYEQYF
TRBJ1-3 | TRBV6-5 | CASSTDTGNTIYF
TRBJ2-2 | TRBV7-9 | CASSLPKPGELFF
TRBJ2-1 | TRBV4-3 | CASSHYGSGGDNEQFF
TRBJ2-1 | TRBV28 | CVISPAGVRNEQFF
TRBJ1-2 | TRBV4-1 | CASSQGGGTGGFLYGYTF
TRBJ2-1 | TRBV27 | CASRSGGASSYNEQFF
TRBJ1-1 | TRBV28 | CASSRVEAFF
TRBJ1-4 | TRBV30 | CAWRTVNEKLFF
TRBJ2-5 | TRBV2 | CASKVLAETQYF
TRBJ1-5 | TRBV18 | CASSPYVSNQPQHF
TRBJ2-2 | TRBV9 | CASSVRVETGELFF
TRBJ2-5 | TRBV5-1 | CASSLRGPQETQYF
TRBJ1-4 | TRBV6-5 | CASSPRREKLFF
TRBJ2-7 | TRBV6-5 | CASSFNGRPYEQYF
TRBJ1-1 | TRBV29-1 | CSAINGMGENTEAFF
TRBJ2-3 | TRBV6-5 | CASSYGGGRTDTQYF